This T cell receptor (beta chain) was obtained from a study of Ad26.COV2.S vaccination and SARS-CoV-2 variants. Trimming at V came to 1 base and at J to 4 bases, leaving 13 bases not matched to a gene. Germline V gene sequence: CDR1 SGHRS, CDR2 YFSETQ. The CDR3 is made up of 18 amino acids. Clones were read by immunoSEQ multiplex PCR, and TCRdb kept only the in-frame ones, dropping some. Among fewer than 800,000 clones listed, roughly nine tenths were seen once. The treatment is: over 15 received Ad26.COV2.S at low or high dose, single or two shots; 5 received placebo; per-sample allocation not given. At day 63 after the first vaccine or placebo injection, samples were drawn.

The sample consisted of peripheral blood, taken in a trial of Ad26.COV2.S vaccine versus placebo. This clonotype was sampled from a person aged 18-60 years who received the Ad26.COV2.S COVID-19 vaccine or a placebo. The rearrangement joins TRBV5-1 to TRBJ1-5; 8 bases line up with TRBD1. CDR3 protein: CASSLQPGGENLNQPQHF. CDR3 DNA: TGCGCCAGCAGCTTGCAGCCAGGGGGCGAAAACCTTAATCAGCCCCAGCATTTT.